This T cell receptor beta chain was captured by sequencing in a study of blood T cell repertoires in COVID-19. Turning to the study itself: T cells, B-cell-depleted T cells, or PBMCs supplied cDNA or gDNA.

This CDR3 contains 15 residues. Losses at the gene ends were 2 bases for V and 3 bases for J; bases not matched to a gene: 6. Germline V gene sequence: CDR1 LNHDA, CDR2 SQIVND (reference sequence). Sequencing was performed with immunoSEQ multiplex PCR; in TCRdb, only in-frame clones are kept and a portion is missing. The data contain some 110,000 clones, 92% of them singletons. Material: peripheral blood. This receptor was taken from a man in his forties or fifties with COVID-19, enrolled during active disease. This chain uses TRBV19 with TRBJ2-7; 8 positions agree with TRBD2. The CDR3 nucleotides read TGTGCCAGTAGTATAACGGCGGGGGGCCTCTACGAGCAGTACTTC. It codes for CASSITAGGLYEQYF.